This is a list of T cell receptor beta chains from one sample in a study of CXCR3-negative and CXCR3-positive naive CD8 T cells. TCRdb reprocessed the 5' RACE reads and reports one entry per CDR3 protein, with no DNA. This table holds roughly 120,000 distinct CDR3 sequences. Sequencing used naive CXCR3+ CD8+ T cells from blood. The receptors shown here come from a human donor in good health. Some clones in this sample may be carry-over from other donors' samples. The CDR3 runs from the conserved cysteine through the conserved F or W.

j_call cdr3_length v_call cdr3_aa
TRBJ2-2 15 TRBV7-3 CASSLLAGATGELFF
TRBJ2-6 14 TRBV6-2/TRBV6-3 CASSYGSGANVLTF
TRBJ2-5 14 TRBV6-5 CASRSTGSQETQYF
TRBJ2-7 14 TRBV5-1 CASRPEYSWDEQYF
TRBJ1-2 15 TRBV7-9 CASSLEATGGTSYTF
TRBJ2-1 18 TRBV11-2 CASSFPDSRVALSNEQFF
TRBJ2-7 18 TRBV9 CASSLWWRTGGLGYEQYF
TRBJ2-1 15 TRBV12-3/TRBV12-4 CASSLDRPSYNEQFF
TRBJ1-2 15 TRBV7-2 CASSLSLQGLYGYTF
TRBJ1-1 14 TRBV5-1 CASSLVAENTEAFF
TRBJ2-1 15 TRBV7-3 CASSVDRESYNEQFF
TRBJ1-1 15 TRBV5-1 CASSLATDLNTEAFF
TRBJ2-1 14 TRBV19 CASTLAGLHNEQFF
TRBJ2-2 13 TRBV6-6 CASSYSGVVQLFF
TRBJ2-1 15 TRBV7-8 CASSFKAGASNEQFF
TRBJ2-3 13 TRBV29-1 CSVDGSPEDTQYF
TRBJ1-1 13 TRBV2 CASSEVQGAEAFF
TRBJ1-1 16 TRBV2 CASSPPGSGYVTEAFF
TRBJ1-2 15 TRBV12-3/TRBV12-4 CASSPTVYQFYGYTF
TRBJ1-1 15 TRBV13 CASHQGTNLGTEAFF
TRBJ2-7 13 TRBV27 CASGMRLAYEQYF
TRBJ2-1 12 TRBV5-6 CASSWTYNEQFF
TRBJ2-1 15 TRBV12-3/TRBV12-4 CASWEGGPTFNEQFF
TRBJ2-7 15 TRBV28 CAVSSGQGLNYEQYF
TRBJ2-1 17 TRBV14 CASSRDRLAGPYNEQFF
TRBJ2-7 16 TRBV5-1 CASSSLLGTGGAEQYF
TRBJ2-7 13 TRBV5-1 CASSFRGNYEQYF
TRBJ1-1 15 TRBV7-2 CASSHELGVNTEAFF
TRBJ1-5 17 TRBV7-9 CASSSTGQGGSNQPQHF
TRBJ2-7 11 TRBV6-5 CASWGSYEQYF
TRBJ2-1 15 TRBV11-3 CASSSLILMRNEQFF
TRBJ2-7 14 TRBV4-2 CASSQRTGIDEQYF
TRBJ2-1 18 TRBV28 CASSPSWARGVRHNEQFF
TRBJ1-1 15 TRBV11-2 CASSPGTDRWTEAFF
TRBJ1-3 16 TRBV10-1 CASTLDTGPSGNTIYF
TRBJ2-7 12 TRBV7-8 CASSVRVGEQYF
TRBJ2-5 15 TRBV27 CASSSMTGSGETQYF
TRBJ2-1 16 TRBV19 CASTLSRENAYNEQFF
TRBJ2-1 13 TRBV12-3/TRBV12-4 CASSLVEVAELFF
TRBJ1-5 15 TRBV15 CATSKTGGVGQPQHF
TRBJ2-3 16 TRBV15 CATSRDSLGEADTQYF
TRBJ2-5 16 TRBV5-6 CASSLLSSGYQETQYF
TRBJ2-3 15 TRBV29-1 CSVGMTTYFTDTQYF
TRBJ2-7 15 TRBV6-2/TRBV6-3 CASTLDRELSYEQYF
TRBJ2-7 16 TRBV6-5 CASSSLRAEHSYEQYF
TRBJ1-1 14 TRBV7-2 CASGRGPANTEAFF
TRBJ2-7 11 TRBV20-1 CSARAEIEQYF
TRBJ1-4 13 TRBV7-9 CASNPGTNEKLFF
TRBJ2-7 16 TRBV7-9 CASSPRGTSTPYEQYF
TRBJ2-2 14 TRBV28 CASSFQGNTGELFF
TRBJ2-5 13 TRBV25-1 CASKQGGQETQYF
TRBJ1-1 12 TRBV19 CASSQVVTEAFF